The 32 T cell receptor beta chains below were found in one sample sequenced in a study of breast tumors, draining lymph nodes, adjacent tissues. MiXCR, applied by TCRdb to the multiplex PCR reads, yields one record per CDR3 protein. The sample shows 200,000 to 250,000 distinct CDR3 sequences, approximately 36% of them seen only once. The lymph nodes were axillary draining lymph nodes from breast cancer patients. Sequenced: axillary lymph node tissue. The source is a female donor with breast cancer. Some clones in this sample may be carry-over from other donors' samples.

V and J are TRBV10-2 and TRBJ1-5; D is uncertain. CDR3 length: 13 residues. CDR1 and CDR2 from the germline V gene are WSHSY and SAAADI. The germline V and J ends were trimmed by 6 bases and 3 bases, with 9 bases remaining between them. This chain's CDR3 is CASSSTYNQPQHF. CDR3 in DNA: TGCGCCAGCAGCTCGACCTACAATCAGCCCCAGCATTTT.

This clonotype was seen at least ten times. V usage is TRBV7-8 and J usage is TRBJ1-2; the D gene is possibly TRBD1 (5 bases). There are 15 residues in the CDR3. Germline CDR1 is SGHVS and CDR2 is FQNEAQ. V lost 1 base to trimming and J lost 4 bases, with 13 bases between them. The DNA for the CDR3 is TGTGCCAGCAGCTTAGTTCGGGACGTGAGCTATGGCTACACCTTC. Its protein product is CASSLVRDVSYGYTF.

The V and J genes are TRBV5-6 and TRBJ2-2; unclear D gene. Trimming took off 2 bases at V and 0 bases at J, with 11 bases between the two ends. Germline loops: CDR1 SGHDT, CDR2 YYEEEE. The CDR3 loop spans 16 amino acids. The CDR3 nucleotides read TGTGCCAGCAGCTTCAGAGACACCGCGAACACCGGGGAGCTGTTTTTT. Its translation: CASSFRDTANTGELFF. Based on the CDR3 plus reference TRBV5-6 and TRBJ2-2, the full variable domain is DAGVTQSPTHLIKTRGQQVTLRCSPKSGHDTVSWYQQALGQGPQFIFQYYEEEERQRGNFPDRFSGHQFPNYSSELNVNALLLGDSALYLCASSFRDTANTGELFFGEGSRLTVL.

The sample holds many counts of this clonotype. The V call is TRBV15, the J call TRBJ2-3, with 12 bases lining up with TRBD2. The CDR3 extends over 17 amino acids. Germline CDR1 LNHNV, CDR2 YYDKDF (reference sequence). The V gene end was trimmed by 5 bases and the J gene end by 0 bases; junction bases not matched to a gene: 6. The CDR3 DNA reads TGTGCCACCAGCGCGCGGACTAGCGGGGTTAGCACAGATACGCAGTATTTT. Its translation: CATSARTSGVSTDTQYF.

On this clonotype itself: A read error may explain this, as a much larger clone is one base away. V is TRBV19 and J is TRBJ2-3; D perhaps matches TRBD1 (6 bases). The CDR3 contains 14 residues. Germline values: CDR1 LNHDA, CDR2 SQIVND (reference sequence). Trimming cost V 7 bases and J 1 base, with 12 bases left between them. CDR3 in amino acids: CASTSPGGTDTQYF. The DNA of the CDR3 is TGTGCCAGTACTTCGCCAGGGGGCACAGATACGCAGTATTTT.

This clonotype was counted a few times. The junction departs from the called germline gene at one end, perhaps through a read error. The J gene is TRBJ2-7, the V gene TRBV3-1; a weak D match, TRBD2 (6 bases). The CDR3 sequence is 15 residues long. Germline CDR1 and CDR2: LGHDT and YNNKEL (reference sequence). CDR3 sequence (DNA): TGTGCCAGCAGCCAACTGGGAGCGGGCTCCTACGAGCAGTACTTT. Translating it yields CASSQLGAGSYEQYF.

Ten or more counts support this clonotype. This rearrangement joins TRBV10-1 to TRBJ1-4; 8 bases match TRBD1. Germline V gene lookup returns CDR1 WNHNN and CDR2 SYGVQD (reference sequence). The CDR3 consists of 14 residues. Trimming removed 5 bases from V and 8 bases from J; junction bases left unmatched: 7. As DNA, the CDR3 is TGCGCCAGCAGTCCAGGGGGCGAGCGGGAAAAACTGTTTTTT. Its protein product is CASSPGGEREKLFF.

This clonotype was found many times. V and J are TRBV12-3 or TRBV12-4 and TRBJ2-7; 7 bases match TRBD1. The CDR3 length is 14 residues. J gave up 3 bases and V 3 bases, and 5 bases lay outside the gene matches. This CDR3 reads CASSFRTGLYEQYF. The CDR3 nucleotides read TGTGCCAGCAGTTTCCGGACAGGCCTCTACGAGCAGTACTTC.

This clonotype has a count of ten or more. The J gene is TRBJ2-3, the V gene TRBV7-9; D assignment may be TRBD1 or TRBD2 (5 bases each). The CDR3 length is 16 residues. Germline loops: CDR1 SEHNR, CDR2 FQNEAQ (reference sequence). V shed 5 bases and J shed 2 bases, with 17 bases lying between them. The CDR3 coding sequence is TGTGCCAGCAGCCACGGGACGAGGGCAGACACAGATACGCAGTATTTT. It specifies CASSHGTRADTDTQYF.

With regard to this clonotype: A much larger clone lies one base from this, so it may be a read error. The chain couples TRBV6-1 to TRBJ1-5; no firm D call. Trimming cost V 8 bases and J 3 bases, with 11 bases left between them. This CDR3 has 13 amino acids. In germline, CDR1 is MNHNS, CDR2 SASEGT. This CDR3 reads CASEKAVNQPQHF. The CDR3 DNA is TGTGCCAGCGAAAAGGCAGTCAATCAGCCCCAGCATTTT.

This clonotype was recorded many times. This chain uses TRBV3-2 with TRBJ2-1; the table's D call, TRBD2, has no DNA check behind it. TRBV3-2 is a known pseudogene. CDR3 length equals 13 residues. The CDR3 reads CASSQDSGNEQFF. As DNA, the CDR3 is TGTGCCAGCAGCCAAGATAGCGGGAATGAGCAGTTCTTC.

This clonotype was picked up many times. The rearrangement links TRBV5-1 to TRBJ2-3; 8 bases agree with TRBD2. The V segment lost 1 base and the J segment 2 bases; nucleotides outside the gene matches: 3. This CDR3 has 15 amino acids. From germline, CDR1 is SGHRS and CDR2 YFSETQ. The CDR3 DNA reads TGCGCCAGCAGCTTGAAGCGGGGGTCCACAGATACGCAGTATTTT. Its protein product is CASSLKRGSTDTQYF.

This clonotype was seen at least ten times. The genes are TRBV7-8 and TRBJ2-5; 14 bases align to TRBD2. The trim removed 5 bases at V and 1 base at J, leaving 6 bases unmatched. Germline lookup yields CDR1 SGHVS and CDR2 FQNEAQ. CDR3 length equals 17 residues. The CDR3 DNA sequence: TGTGCCAGCAGCCTCGGGACTAGCGGGGGCCTCCAAGAGACCCAGTACTTC. Residues: CASSLGTSGGLQETQYF. The full variable domain, its missing parts supplied by reference TRBV7-8 and TRBJ2-5, is GAGVSQSPRYKVAKRGQDVALRCDPISGHVSLFWYQQALGQGPEFLTYFQNEAQLDKSGLPSDRFFAERPEGSVSTLKIQRTQQEDSAVYLCASSLGTSGGLQETQYFGPGTRLLVL.

This clonotype has only a few counts. CDR3 sequence: CASSPSAAAGPYNEQFF. CDR3 DNA sequence: TGTGCCAGCAGCCCGAGTGCGGCGGCAGGGCCCTACAATGAGCAGTTCTTC. This chain connects TRBV11-2 to TRBJ2-1; a weak D match, TRBD1 (5 bases). Between the trimmed V and J ends, which lost 5 bases and 2 bases, there was a span of 19 bases. This CDR3 contains 17 residues. Per germline, CDR1 SGHAT and CDR2 FQNNGV.

This chain connects TRBV20-1 to TRBJ1-5; 13 bases fit TRBD2. The J call may be faulty, since TRBJ2-3 better matches the DNA end. This CDR3 region has 18 residues. Germline assignment: CDR1 DFQATT and CDR2 SNEGSKA (reference sequence). As DNA, the CDR3 is TGCAGTGCTCTTATAACGACCGGGACTAGCGGGGACCGGCGGACCCAGTATTTT. It encodes CSALITTGTSGDRRTQYF.

The CDR3 region has the DNA TGTGCCAGCGCCCGTGGGGGCAGGGTAAGAAATGAGCAGTTCTTC. Translation: CASARGGRVRNEQFF. The V and J genes are TRBV18 and TRBJ2-1; the D gene is possibly TRBD1 (6 bases). The germline V gene has CDR1 KGHSH and CDR2 LQKENI. CDR3 length: 15 residues. Trimming took 8 bases from V and 7 from J, leaving 21 bases between them.

The sample holds many counts of this clonotype. V is TRBV5-5 and J is TRBJ1-4; D unclear. With 4 bases removed from V and 3 bases from J, the gap between germline ends came to 7 bases. The germline CDR1 and CDR2 sequences are SGHKS and YYEKEE (reference sequence). This CDR3 is built from 13 residues. The CDR3 sequence: CASSRSANEKLFF. Written as DNA, the CDR3 is TGTGCCAGCAGCCGGAGTGCTAATGAAAAACTGTTTTTT.

This clonotype came up a few times. This chain links TRBV7-2 with TRBJ2-5; TRBD2 aligns across 9 bases. The CDR3 consists of 16 residues. J gave up 5 bases and V 3 bases, and 10 bases lay outside the gene matches. Germline V CDR1 and CDR2: SGHTA, FQGNSA. CDR3 coding DNA: TGTGCCAGCAGCTTCCAAGCTAGCGGGGTGGGGGAGACCCAGTACTTC. Protein: CASSFQASGVGETQYF. The variable domain in full, completed from reference TRBV7-2 and TRBJ2-5, reads GAGVSQSPSNKVTEKGKDVELRCDPISGHTALYWYRQSLGQGLEFLIYFQGNSAPDKSGLPSDRFSAERTGGSVSTLTIQRTQQEDSAVYLCASSFQASGVGETQYFGPGTRLLVL.

This clonotype was observed at least ten times. V gene TRBV20-1 combines with J gene TRBJ1-4; a possible D gene is TRBD1 (5 bases). V was pared by 1 base and J by 2 bases, with 14 bases between. In germline, CDR1 is DFQATT, CDR2 SNEGSKA (reference sequence). The CDR3 has 16 amino acids. The CDR3 bases are TGCAGTGCTAGAGGGGGCAGGTGGGGCACTAATGAAAAACTGTTTTTT. Translation: CSARGGRWGTNEKLFF.

This clonotype was seen a handful of times. The chain combines TRBV18 with TRBJ2-7, with 8 bases aligning to TRBD2. Looked up from germline, CDR1 is KGHSH and CDR2 is LQKENI. CDR3 length: 17 amino acids. V lost 3 bases, J lost 0 bases, and 10 bases stayed unmatched. The CDR3 nucleotides read TGTGCCAGCTCACCGAGGAGTGTTAGCGGGACCTCCTACGAGCAGTACTTC. Protein sequence: CASSPRSVSGTSYEQYF.

This clonotype was counted at least ten times. The chain recombines TRBV18 with TRBJ1-2; D may be TRBD1 (5 bases). The V end lost 4 bases, the J end lost 4 bases, and 16 bases lay between the germline ends. The CDR3 runs 15 residues. CDR1 KGHSH and CDR2 LQKENI come from the germline V gene. The CDR3 loop reads CASSRPTGSTYGYTF. The CDR3 DNA sequence: TGTGCCAGCTCACGCCCAACAGGTTCCACCTATGGCTACACCTTC.

This clonotype showed up many times. The CDR3 loop reads CASSAQTGRDTQYF. The CDR3 region has the DNA TGTGCCAGCAGCGCCCAGACAGGGCGGGATACGCAGTATTTT. The V call is TRBV9, the J call TRBJ2-3; TRBD1 matches 7 bases. With 3 bases clipped from V and 6 bases from J, the junction kept 7 bases outside the gene matches. Looked up from germline, CDR1 is SGDLS and CDR2 is YYNGEE. The CDR3 contains 14 residues.

This clonotype was seen many times. This chain uses TRBV7-9 with TRBJ2-7; TRBD2 aligns across 8 bases. Germline V gene lookup returns CDR1 SEHNR and CDR2 FQNEAQ (reference sequence). The V segment lost 5 bases and the J segment 3 bases; nucleotides outside the gene matches: 9. There are 15 residues in the CDR3. The CDR3 nucleotides read TGTGCCAGCAGCAGCCTTAGCGGGAATAGCTACGAGCAGTACTTC. It specifies CASSSLSGNSYEQYF.

This clonotype was observed at least ten times. The chain joins TRBV9 to TRBJ2-7; 7 positions match TRBD2. Germline V CDR1 and CDR2: SGDLS, YYNGEE. This CDR3 has 17 amino acids. Germline trimming cut 0 bases from V and 6 bases from J; bases unmatched to any gene: 15. CDR3 DNA: TGTGCCAGCAGCGTAGATAGTCGCGGGCGGGAGTCAGGCGAGCAGTACTTC. This codes for CASSVDSRGRESGEQYF.

This clonotype was seen repeatedly, ten times or more. DNA for the CDR3: TGTGCCAGTACCCGGGACAGAAGCAATCAGCCCCAGCATTTT. This encodes CASTRDRSNQPQHF. V and J are TRBV19 and TRBJ1-5; 7 bases are shared with TRBD1. Germline lookup yields CDR1 LNHDA and CDR2 SQIVND (reference sequence). V gave up 7 bases and J gave up 1 base; unmatched junction bases: 4. The CDR3 runs 14 residues.

The chain couples TRBV27 to TRBJ2-3, with TRBD2 matching over 10 bases. CDR3 length equals 14 residues. V gave up 4 bases and J gave up 9 bases; unmatched junction bases: 7. Per the germline V gene, CDR1 is MNHEY and CDR2 is SMNVEV (reference sequence). CDR3 sequence reads: CASSSRTSGGTQYF. The CDR3 DNA is TGTGCCAGCAGTTCTCGGACTAGCGGTGGCACGCAGTATTTT.

In this sample, this clonotype turned up many times. The chain has TRBV7-8 and TRBJ2-1, with 8 positions matching TRBD2. Germline V gives CDR1 SGHVS, CDR2 FQNEAQ. CDR3 size: 13 residues. With 1 base clipped from V and 9 bases from J, the junction kept 2 bases outside the gene matches. CDR3 in DNA: TGTGCCAGCAGCTTAGGAGCGGGGGCTGAGCAGTTCTTC. Encoded protein: CASSLGAGAEQFF. The variable domain in full, completed from reference TRBV7-8 and TRBJ2-1, reads GAGVSQSPRYKVAKRGQDVALRCDPISGHVSLFWYQQALGQGPEFLTYFQNEAQLDKSGLPSDRFFAERPEGSVSTLKIQRTQQEDSAVYLCASSLGAGAEQFFGPGTRLTVL.

This clonotype was seen more than once but under ten times. The chain employs TRBV28 and TRBJ1-2; 7 bases are a match to TRBD1. With 5 bases clipped from V and 5 bases from J, the junction kept 8 bases outside the gene matches. Per the germline V gene, CDR1 is MDHEN and CDR2 is SYDVKM. CDR3 size: 14 residues. CDR3 region: CASSPSTGWYGYTF. The CDR3 DNA is TGTGCCAGCAGTCCCTCGACAGGGTGGTATGGCTACACCTTC.

This clonotype showed up many times. The chain couples TRBV19 to TRBJ1-5; a weak D match, TRBD1 (5 bases). V lost 6 bases and J 2 bases, leaving 14 bases between the germline ends. The germline V gene has CDR1 LNHDA and CDR2 SQIVND (reference sequence). The CDR3 is 15 residues long. CDR3 sequence: CASSMGPLGNQPQHF. The CDR3 coding sequence is TGTGCCAGTAGCATGGGACCTCTAGGCAATCAGCCCCAGCATTTT.

Written as DNA, the CDR3 is TGCAGTGCTACTACAGGGTGGGTGAATGAGCAGTTCTTC. It yields the protein CSATTGWVNEQFF. V gene TRBV20-1 combines with J gene TRBJ2-1; D is perhaps TRBD1 (6 bases). Looked up from germline, CDR1 is DFQATT and CDR2 is SNEGSKA (reference sequence). The length of the CDR3 is 13 residues. V was shortened by 4 bases and J by 7 bases, with 14 bases between the two germline ends.

This clonotype was picked up many times. A single base separates this from a much larger clone, so it may be a read error. Since the CDR3 does not end with the conserved phenylalanine or tryptophan, this likely comes from a read error. This chain connects TRBV9 to TRBJ1-2, with D maybe TRBD1 (5 bases). The CDR3 extends over 13 amino acids. V was shortened by 3 bases and J by 2 bases, with 8 bases between the two germline ends. The germline V gene encodes CDR1 SGDLS and CDR2 YYNGEE. The CDR3 protein is CASSEGANYGYTS. For the CDR3, the DNA is TGTGCCAGCAGCGAAGGGGCCAACTATGGCTACACCTCC.

The V call is TRBV12-3 or TRBV12-4, the J call TRBJ2-5, with 9 bases lining up with TRBD1. The CDR3 totals 15 residues. V lost 5 bases and J lost 5; bases outside the gene matches: 9. CDR3 residues: CASSVVGQGGETQYF. The CDR3 DNA sequence: TGTGCCAGCAGTGTCGTGGGACAGGGCGGGGAGACCCAGTACTTC.